The present TCR beta chain was sequenced within a study of T-cell memory formation after mild COVID-19. J was trimmed by 1 base and V by 9 bases; bases with no gene match: 9. Germline V lookup: CDR1 MNHEY, CDR2 SVGEGT. The CDR3 spans 15 residues. TCRdb fed the 5' RACE reads into MiXCR, producing one record per CDR3 protein. The sample comprises about 410,000 distinct CDR3 sequences, roughly 18% of which are singletons, and roughly 21% rests with the top ten. This sequence was found in a young man who had mild COVID-19 (a few samples of this study predate the infection). Cell type and time point are not known. V usage is TRBV6-2 or TRBV6-3 and J usage is TRBJ1-1, with 9 bases lining up with TRBD1. The source material was PBMCs or a T cell subset sorted from them (not recorded which). In nucleotides, the CDR3 is TGTGCCAGTGGCCGGGACAGGGAGACGAACACTGAAGCTTTCTTT. It yields the protein CASGRDRETNTEAFF.